A single sample is the source of the 12 T cell receptor beta chains below, sequenced in a study of CD8 T cells in ankylosing spondylitis. Each CDR3 protein is one row after TCRdb ran MiXCR on the 5' RACE reads. The sample lists 200,000 to 300,000 distinct CDR3 sequences, under 30% seen once, with 0.6% to 0.75% in the top ten. The specimen sequenced was blood, either unsorted or a sorted T cell fraction (not recorded which). These receptors all come from a male donor with ankylosing spondylitis or in good health (not recorded which).

This clonotype was seen more than once but under ten times. The chain carries TRBV10-3 and TRBJ1-6, with a possible D match to TRBD1 (5 bases). Trimming stripped 8 bases from V and 0 bases from J, with 8 bases between. This CDR3 comprises 14 residues. Germline-derived CDR1 and CDR2 are ENHRY and SYGVKD. CDR3 DNA: TGTGCCATCGCAGGGAGCTCCTATAATTCACCCCTCCACTTT. It is translated as CAIAGSSYNSPLHF.

This clonotype showed up many times. The V gene is TRBV3-1, the J gene TRBJ2-3; D is possibly TRBD1 or TRBD2 (5 bases each). Trimming left V 4 bases short and J 3 bases short, with 14 bases between. Germline V gene data show CDR1 as LGHDT and CDR2 as YNNKEL (reference sequence). CDR3 size: 15 residues. CDR3 region: CASSPGTLRTDTQYF. The CDR3 coding sequence is TGTGCCAGCAGCCCCGGGACCCTCCGAACAGATACGCAGTATTTT.

This clonotype was recorded at least ten times. The chain couples TRBV12-3 or TRBV12-4 to TRBJ2-1; 11 bases map to TRBD2. The junction had 11 bases not matched to a gene; V was cut back by 8 bases and J by 8 bases. The CDR3 has 15 residues. The CDR3 region is CASGFSGGAIYEQFF. The CDR3 DNA is TGTGCCAGCGGATTTAGCGGGGGGGCTATTTATGAGCAGTTCTTC.

V and J are TRBV20-1 and TRBJ1-5; D may be TRBD1 (5 bases). V was pared by 6 bases and J by 11 bases, with 17 bases between. The germline gives CDR1 DFQATT, CDR2 SNEGSKA (reference sequence). The CDR3 has 12 amino acids. The CDR3 region is CSATVGVQAQHF. CDR3 DNA sequence: TGCAGTGCAACCGTGGGGGTACAGGCCCAGCATTTT.

The CDR3 DNA sequence: TGCAGTGCAATAGACTCACCCCTTAATGAAAAACTGTTTTTT. This encodes CSAIDSPLNEKLFF. This chain connects TRBV20-1 to TRBJ1-4, with no clear D. Germline V gives CDR1 DFQATT, CDR2 SNEGSKA (reference sequence). V was trimmed by 6 bases and J by 4 bases, leaving 15 bases between them. The CDR3 runs to 14 residues.

This clonotype came up a few times. This chain connects TRBV20-1 to TRBJ2-7; TRBD2 aligns across 7 bases. J was trimmed by 3 bases and V by 3 bases; bases with no gene match: 11. Looked up from germline, CDR1 is DFQATT and CDR2 is SNEGSKA (reference sequence). CDR3 length equals 15 residues. The CDR3 protein is CSARWPSGRGYEQYF. CDR3 DNA sequence: TGCAGTGCTAGGTGGCCTAGCGGAAGGGGCTACGAGCAGTACTTC.

This sequence joins TRBV20-1 and TRBJ2-3, with a possible D match to TRBD2 (7 bases). Germline V gene data show CDR1 as DFQATT and CDR2 as SNEGSKA (reference sequence). Trimming left V 6 bases short and J 6 bases short, with 16 bases between. The CDR3 contains 13 residues. The CDR3 DNA follows: TGCAGTGCATCGGGGGGCGGGGAGGATACGCAGTATTTT. It yields the protein CSASGGGEDTQYF.

This clonotype occurred a few times. CDR3 bases: TGTGCCAGTAGGATACGGACGGATTATGGCTACACCTTC. Protein: CASRIRTDYGYTF. The V and J genes are TRBV19 and TRBJ1-2; no clear D gene. CDR1 and CDR2 (germline): LNHDA, SQIVND (reference sequence). V was trimmed by 6 bases and J by 5 bases, leaving 13 bases between them. The CDR3 is made up of 13 amino acids.

The sample holds many counts of this clonotype. The V gene is TRBV5-1, the J gene TRBJ2-3, with TRBD1 matching over 8 bases. Germline V lookup: CDR1 SGHRS, CDR2 YFSETQ. V shed 0 bases and J 1 base; nucleotides not matched to a gene: 1. The CDR3 consists of 15 residues. CDR3 residues: CASSLGTGRTDTQYF. Written as DNA, the CDR3 is TGCGCCAGCAGCTTGGGGACAGGGCGCACAGATACGCAGTATTTT.

The rearrangement links TRBV4-2 to TRBJ2-2, with 11 positions matching TRBD2. The CDR3 spans 17 residues. V lost 1 base, J lost 10 bases, and 11 bases stayed unmatched. CDR1 is LGHNA and CDR2 is YNFKEQ in the germline V gene. The CDR3 loop reads CASSQGPLTSGVEELFF. The CDR3 DNA reads as TGTGCCAGCAGCCAAGGGCCCTTGACTAGCGGGGTTGAGGAGCTGTTTTTT.

This chain connects TRBV20-1 to TRBJ2-3, with 13 bases that match TRBD2. V lost 6 bases and J lost 4; bases outside the gene matches: 10. In germline, CDR1 is DFQATT, CDR2 SNEGSKA (reference sequence). This CDR3 spans 16 amino acids. In DNA form, the CDR3 reads TGCAGTGCCGGGGGACTAGCGGGGAGGGGCTCAGATACGCAGTATTTT. This sequence encodes CSAGGLAGRGSDTQYF.

The chain carries TRBV4-1 and TRBJ2-1, with D perhaps TRBD1 (5 bases). V was cut by 5 bases and J by 9 bases, with 14 bases left in between. CDR1 is MGHRA and CDR2 is YSYEKL in the germline V gene. CDR3 length equals 13 residues. CDR3 coding DNA: TGCGCCAGCAGCTTAAGGACACGACCTGAGCAGTTCTTC. Protein sequence: CASSLRTRPEQFF.